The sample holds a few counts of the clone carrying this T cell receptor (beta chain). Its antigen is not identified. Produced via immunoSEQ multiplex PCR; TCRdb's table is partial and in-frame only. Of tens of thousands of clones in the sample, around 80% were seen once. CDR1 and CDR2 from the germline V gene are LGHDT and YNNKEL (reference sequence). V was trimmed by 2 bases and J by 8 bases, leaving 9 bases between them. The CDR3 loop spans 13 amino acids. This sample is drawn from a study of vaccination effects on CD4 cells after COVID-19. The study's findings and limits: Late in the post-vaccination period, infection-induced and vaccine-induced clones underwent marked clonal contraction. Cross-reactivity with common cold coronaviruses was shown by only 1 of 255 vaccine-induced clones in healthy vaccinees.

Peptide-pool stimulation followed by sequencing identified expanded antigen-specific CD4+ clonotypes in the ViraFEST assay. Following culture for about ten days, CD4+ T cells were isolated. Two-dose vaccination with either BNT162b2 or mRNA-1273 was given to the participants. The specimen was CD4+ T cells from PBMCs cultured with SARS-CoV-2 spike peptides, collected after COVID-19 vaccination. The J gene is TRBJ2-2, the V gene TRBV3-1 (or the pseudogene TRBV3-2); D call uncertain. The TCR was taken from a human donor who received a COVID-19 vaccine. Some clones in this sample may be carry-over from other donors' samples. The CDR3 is CASSQLLGGELFF. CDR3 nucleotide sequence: TGTGCCAGCAGCCAACTTCTTGGGGGGGAGCTGTTTTTT.